The clone carrying this TCR beta chain was counted only a few times. Its antigen is unidentified. These data come from a study of T cell responses to AZD1222 COVID-19 vaccine. Study context: Second-dose schedules of about 4 or about 12 weeks were combined.

General study results and limits: Clonal diversity was possibly underestimated, and the donors were mostly white British, with more females. Vaccine-associated CD4 TCRs ranged over spike, dominating at 160-218 and 743-854. Among spike-specific TCRs, nearly half reportedly target unmutated variant regions.

Produced via immunoSEQ multiplex PCR; TCRdb's table is partial and in-frame only. The data hold more than 100,000 clones, with over 75% observed a single time. The source was peripheral blood, collected on day 0 of AZD1222 vaccination. The sequence was collected from an adult in good health.

The CDR3 DNA reads as TGCGCCAGCAGAAGCGGGGGAGAGACCCAGTACTTC. It translates to CASRSGGETQYF. The V call is TRBV5-1, the J call TRBJ2-5; 8 nucleotides agree with TRBD2. This CDR3 contains 12 residues. The V and J ends lost 5 bases and 4 bases, in that order; junction bases with no gene match: 1. Germline-derived CDR1 and CDR2 are SGHRS and YFSETQ.